These 15 T cell receptor beta chains share one sample of origin, sequenced in a study of cytomegalovirus exposure and HLA in healthy donors (dated by TCRdb to the late 2010s). Library preparation employed the immunoSEQ multiplex PCR assay. The multiplex PCR relied on a mix of 60 forward primers for TCR Vbeta segments and 13 reverse primers for TCR Jbeta segments. What TCRdb holds here is the immuneACCESS table cut down to in-frame rearrangements. Part of the clones is not present; checked against another copy, under half of the missing clones reflect an unresolved V gene, and the others are unexplained. The sample's own table lists 53,000 or so clones. Around 11% of the sample is in the top ten clones. The specimen was PBMCs. The receptors derive from a man aged 18 to 35 in good health and CMV-seropositive.

The V gene is TRBV7-9, the J gene TRBJ1-1, with a possible D match to TRBD1 (5 bases). CDR3 length: 15 amino acids. Trimming took 1 base from V and 0 from J, leaving 9 bases between them. Looked up from germline, CDR1 is SEHNR and CDR2 is FQNEAQ (reference sequence). CDR3 coding DNA: TGTGCCAGCAGCTTAGTCGGACAACTGAACACTGAAGCTTTCTTT. As protein: CASSLVGQLNTEAFF.

The chain combines TRBV5-4 with TRBJ1-5; the match to TRBD1 covers 10 bases. CDR3 length equals 15 residues. Trimming removed 4 bases from V and 2 bases from J; junction bases left unmatched: 3. Germline V gives CDR1 SGHNT, CDR2 YYREEE (reference sequence). This CDR3 is CASSTGTGGNQPQHF. In DNA, the CDR3 is TGTGCCAGCAGCACCGGGACAGGGGGCAATCAGCCCCAGCATTTT.

The V call is TRBV28, the J call TRBJ1-1; TRBD1 might be the D (6 bases). The CDR3 spans 15 residues. Germline-derived CDR1 and CDR2 are MDHEN and SYDVKM. V dropped 6 bases and J dropped 10 bases, with 24 bases sitting between them. The DNA of the CDR3 is TGTGCCAGCAGACCTTTAACAGGGAAGGATTACGGAGCTTTCTTT. Protein sequence: CASRPLTGKDYGAFF.

The chain carries TRBV19 and TRBJ1-3, with TRBD1 matching 9 bases. Germline CDR1 reads LNHDA; CDR2 reads SQIVND (reference sequence). This CDR3 has 17 amino acids. V trimming: 0 bases; J trimming: 2 bases; junction bases outside the gene matches: 5. The CDR3 DNA reads as TGTGCCAGTAGTATAGATTTACAGGGGGCGCCTGGAAACACCATATATTTT. Its translation: CASSIDLQGAPGNTIYF.

This chain links TRBV6-6 with TRBJ2-3; D gene ambiguous. CDR3 size: 12 residues. V lost 6 bases and J lost 4, with 8 bases in between. CDR1 and CDR2 from the germline V gene are MNHNY and SVGAGI (reference sequence). CDR3 sequence (DNA): TGTGCCAGCAGCCCCAACTCAGATACGCAGTATTTT. This sequence encodes CASSPNSDTQYF.

The chain has TRBV19 and TRBJ2-1; D remains unclear. This CDR3 spans 15 amino acids. The germline V and J ends were trimmed by 3 bases and 1 base, with 10 bases remaining between them. The germline gives CDR1 LNHDA, CDR2 SQIVND (reference sequence). This CDR3 is CASSITTTSYNEQFF. The CDR3 nucleotides read TGTGCCAGTAGTATTACTACCACATCCTACAATGAGCAGTTCTTC.

The J gene is TRBJ2-1, the V gene TRBV11-3; D possibly corresponds to TRBD2 (6 bases). The CDR3 has 13 amino acids. Deletions cut 3 bases from V and 5 bases from J, with 8 bases between. In germline, CDR1 is SGHNT, CDR2 YENEEA. The CDR3 region is CASSFWGDNEQFF. CDR3 bases: TGTGCCAGCAGCTTTTGGGGGGACAATGAGCAGTTCTTC.

The genes are TRBV7-9 and TRBJ2-1, with a possible D match to TRBD2 (7 bases). Trimming took 5 bases from V and 6 from J, leaving 17 bases between them. CDR1 and CDR2 from the germline V gene are SEHNR and FQNEAQ (reference sequence). The CDR3 runs 15 residues. Here the CDR3 reads CASSRRTRGSNEQFF. The CDR3 coding sequence is TGTGCCAGCAGCCGCCGGACTAGGGGGTCCAATGAGCAGTTCTTC. The complete variable domain, with remaining parts taken from reference TRBV7-9 and TRBJ2-1, reads DTGVSQNPRHKITKRGQNVTFRCDPISEHNRLYWYRQTLGQGPEFLTYFQNEAQLEKSRLLSDRFSAERPKGSFSTLEIQRTEQGDSAMYLCASSRRTRGSNEQFFGPGTRLTVL.

The CDR3 is CASSPLRSGSSYNEQFF. In nucleotides, the CDR3 is TGTGCCAGCTCACCACTTCGAAGCGGGAGTTCGTACAATGAGCAGTTCTTC. The chain recombines TRBV18 with TRBJ2-1; 8 positions match TRBD2. CDR1 and CDR2 (germline): KGHSH, LQKENI. This CDR3 contains 17 residues. V shed 1 base, J shed 4 bases, and the junction held 9 bases outside the gene matches. Full variable domain (rest looked up from reference TRBV18 and TRBJ2-1): NAGVMQNPRHLVRRRGQEARLRCSPMKGHSHVYWYRQLPEEGLKFMVYLQKENIIDESGMPKERFSAEFPKEGPSILRIQQVVRGDSAAYFCASSPLRSGSSYNEQFFGPGTRLTVL.

The V gene is TRBV11-2, the J gene TRBJ2-2, with D maybe TRBD2 (6 bases). Germline assignment: CDR1 SGHAT and CDR2 FQNNGV. Deletions cut 8 bases from V and 0 bases from J, with 16 bases between. This CDR3 contains 16 residues. For the CDR3, the DNA is TGTGCCAGCGGGAAGGGTGGCGGGGCGAACACCGGGGAGCTGTTTTTT. Its translation is CASGKGGGANTGELFF.

The rearrangement links TRBV5-8 to TRBJ2-3; 10 nucleotides align to TRBD1. CDR1 and CDR2 from the germline V gene are SGHTS and YDEGEE. The J segment lost 4 bases and the V segment lost 3 bases, leaving 2 bases of the junction unmatched. The CDR3 length is 14 residues. CDR3 loop: CASSYGQGADTQYF. The CDR3 nucleotides are TGTGCCAGCAGCTACGGACAGGGGGCAGATACGCAGTATTTT.

The genes are TRBV2 and TRBJ2-7; possible D gene TRBD2, 6 bases. The V gene's germline CDR1 is SNHLY and CDR2 FYNNEI. V lost 9 bases and J 6 bases, leaving 24 bases between the germline ends. This CDR3 is 15 amino acids long. The CDR3 nucleotides read TGTGCCAGAGGTCCCAGCGGGTTGCGCCGGGGCGAGCAGTACTTC. This translates into CARGPSGLRRGEQYF.

This sequence joins TRBV10-3 and TRBJ2-2; D is possibly TRBD2 (6 bases). V lost 2 bases and J lost 8, with 15 bases in between. The CDR3 covers 15 residues. Germline CDR1 is ENHRY and CDR2 is SYGVKD. The CDR3 region is CAISESSGEWGELFF. The CDR3 region has the DNA TGTGCCATCAGTGAGAGTAGCGGCGAGTGGGGGGAGCTGTTTTTT.

The chain is built from TRBV4-1 and TRBJ1-6; TRBD1 aligns across 7 bases. Germline V gene sequence: CDR1 MGHRA, CDR2 YSYEKL. The trim removed 2 bases at V and 3 bases at J, leaving 4 bases unmatched. This CDR3 region has 16 residues. This chain's CDR3 is CASSQFRDSYNSPLHF. The CDR3 DNA is TGCGCCAGCAGCCAATTCCGGGACAGCTATAATTCACCCCTCCACTTT.

The gene calls are TRBV7-9 and TRBJ1-1; D may be TRBD1 (5 bases). The germline CDR1 and CDR2 sequences are SEHNR and FQNEAQ (reference sequence). Trimming left V 1 base short and J 10 bases short, with 13 bases between. This CDR3 is built from 13 residues. CDR3 residues: CASSLDGGYGAFF. The DNA of the CDR3 is TGTGCCAGCAGCTTAGACGGGGGGTATGGAGCTTTCTTT. Combining the CDR3 with reference TRBV7-9 and TRBJ1-1 gives the whole variable domain DTGVSQNPRHKITKRGQNVTFRCDPISEHNRLYWYRQTLGQGPEFLTYFQNEAQLEKSRLLSDRFSAERPKGSFSTLEIQRTEQGDSAMYLCASSLDGGYGAFFGQGTRLTVV.